These T cell receptor beta chains were read from a single sample in a study of blood T cell repertoires in COVID-19. Assay: immunoSEQ multiplex PCR; the TCRdb copy retains only in-frame clones and omits some. The sample holds fewer than 250,000 clones, roughly 90% seen once. The sequenced sample consisted of PBMCs or T cells enriched from blood (not recorded which). These receptors came from a man between 25 and 39 years old who had been exposed to COVID-19. The CDR3 runs from the conserved cysteine through the conserved F or W. Fields, in order: J gene, V gene, clone size, D gene, CDR3 protein, CDR3 DNA. D genes are given only for firm matches. The size field is filled for only some rows; it gives once, few, many or a size class.

>TRBJ1-5|TRBV6-5|NA|TRBD1
CASKAGGIQPQHF
TGTGCCAGCAAGGCAGGGGGAATTCAGCCCCAGCATTTT
>TRBJ1-5|TRBV7-2|once|NA
CASSPLAEMPQHF
TGTGCCAGCAGCCCTCTAGCCGAAATGCCCCAGCATTTT
>TRBJ1-3|TRBV7-2|NA|NA
CASSSNYIGNTIYF
TGTGCCAGCAGCTCCAATTACATCGGAAACACCATATATTTT
>TRBJ1-1|TRBV6-5|NA|NA
CASSAGGTEAFF
TGTGCCAGCTCCGCGGGGGGCACTGAAGCTTTCTTT
>TRBJ2-1|TRBV7-9|NA|TRBD2
CASSSPLGLAAYNEQFF
TGTGCCAGCAGCTCCCCCCTCGGACTAGCGGCGTACAATGAGCAGTTCTTC
>TRBJ1-4|TRBV16|NA|NA
CASNLPGTREEKLFF
TGTGCCAGCAACCTCCCCGGGACAAGAGAAGAAAAACTGTTTTTT
>TRBJ2-3|TRBV5-4|few|NA
CASSPEGDTQYF
TGTGCCAGCAGCCCGGAGGGGGATACGCAGTATTTT
>TRBJ1-4|TRBV19|NA|TRBD1
CASQRQGAAEKLFF
TGTGCCAGTCAAAGACAGGGGGCGGCTGAAAAACTGTTTTTT
>TRBJ1-2|TRBV5-1|NA|NA
CASSLDTFYGYTF
TGCGCCAGCAGCTTGGACACCTTCTATGGCTACACCTTC
>TRBJ2-5|TRBV7-2|NA|NA
CASSSLGPETQYF
TGTGCCAGCAGCTCCCTGGGGCCAGAGACCCAGTACTTC
>TRBJ2-7|TRBV10-2|NA|TRBD1
CASRPSGTAYEQYF
TGCGCCAGCAGGCCCTCCGGGACAGCATACGAGCAGTACTTC
>TRBJ1-2|TRBV9|NA|TRBD1
CASQGAGYGYTF
TGTGCCAGCCAGGGGGCAGGCTATGGCTACACCTTC
>TRBJ1-5|TRBV6-5|NA|NA
CASNIPGYSNQPQHF
TGTGCCAGCAACATCCCAGGCTATAGCAATCAGCCCCAGCATTTT
>TRBJ2-3|TRBV6-5|once|NA
CASSYRGGTQYF
TGTGCCAGCAGTTACCGAGGAGGAACGCAGTATTTT
>TRBJ1-5|TRBV29-1|NA|NA
CSAGRGGKDQPQHF
TGCAGCGCTGGGCGGGGCGGGAAAGACCAGCCCCAGCATTTT
>TRBJ2-6|TRBV21-1|NA|NA
CATTMIFRGGRGANVLTF
TGTGCCACTACCATGATTTTTCGAGGGGGAAGGGGGGCCAACGTCCTGACTTTC
>TRBJ1-5|TRBV28|few|NA
CASSATPGLVFQPQHF
TGTGCCAGCAGTGCTACCCCGGGACTGGTATTTCAGCCCCAGCATTTT
>TRBJ1-2|TRBV9|NA|NA
CASSARGGRLGGYGYTF
TGTGCCAGCAGCGCCAGGGGAGGGAGGCTCGGAGGTTATGGCTACACCTTC